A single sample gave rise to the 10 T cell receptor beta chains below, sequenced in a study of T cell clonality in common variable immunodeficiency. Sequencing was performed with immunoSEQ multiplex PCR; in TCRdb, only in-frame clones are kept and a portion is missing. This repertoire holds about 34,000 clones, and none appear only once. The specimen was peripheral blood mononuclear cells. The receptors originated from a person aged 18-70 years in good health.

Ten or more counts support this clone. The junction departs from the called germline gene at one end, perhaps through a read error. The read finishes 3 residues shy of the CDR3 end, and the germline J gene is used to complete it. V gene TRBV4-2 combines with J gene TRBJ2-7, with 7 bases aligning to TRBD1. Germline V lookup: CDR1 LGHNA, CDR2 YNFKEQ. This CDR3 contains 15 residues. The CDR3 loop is CASSQVRQGTYEQYF. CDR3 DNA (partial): TGCGCCAGCAGCCAAGTAAGACAGGGTACCTACGAG.

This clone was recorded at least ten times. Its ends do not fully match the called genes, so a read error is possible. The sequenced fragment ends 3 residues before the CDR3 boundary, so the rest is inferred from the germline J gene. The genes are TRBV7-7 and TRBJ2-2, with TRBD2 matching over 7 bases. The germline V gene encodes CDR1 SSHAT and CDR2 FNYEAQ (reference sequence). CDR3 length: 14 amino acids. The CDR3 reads CASSPAGVSGELFF. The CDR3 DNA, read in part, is TGTGCTAGCAGCCCGGCGGGAGTAAGCGGGGAG. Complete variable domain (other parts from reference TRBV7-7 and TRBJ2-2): GAGVSQSPRYKVTKRGQDVTLRCDPISSHATLYWYQQALGQGPEFLTYFNYEAQPDKSGLPSDRFSAERPEGSISTLTIQRTEQRDSAMYRCASSPAGVSGELFFGEGSRLTVL.

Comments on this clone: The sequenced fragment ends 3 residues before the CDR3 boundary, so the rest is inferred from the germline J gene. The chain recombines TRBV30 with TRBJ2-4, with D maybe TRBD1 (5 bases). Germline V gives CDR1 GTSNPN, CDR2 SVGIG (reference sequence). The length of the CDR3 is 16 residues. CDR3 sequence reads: CAWSLLRQRDNYGQYF. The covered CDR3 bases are TGTGCCTGGAGTCTTCTCCGACAGAGAGATAACTATGGT.

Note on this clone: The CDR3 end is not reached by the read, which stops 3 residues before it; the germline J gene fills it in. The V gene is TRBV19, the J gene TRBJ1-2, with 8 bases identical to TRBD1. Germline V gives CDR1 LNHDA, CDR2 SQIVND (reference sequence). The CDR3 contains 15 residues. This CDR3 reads CASSPGQGLSYDYTF. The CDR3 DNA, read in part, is TGTGCCAGTTCCCCCGGACAGGGACTATCCTACGAC.

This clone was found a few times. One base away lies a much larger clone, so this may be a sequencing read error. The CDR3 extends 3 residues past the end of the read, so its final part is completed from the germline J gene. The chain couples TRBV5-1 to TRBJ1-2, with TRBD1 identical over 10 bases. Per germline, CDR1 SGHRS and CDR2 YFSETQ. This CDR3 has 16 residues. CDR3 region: CASSTTGTGEIYSYTF. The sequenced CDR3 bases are TGCGCCAGCAGCACGACCGGGACAGGGGAGATCTATAGC. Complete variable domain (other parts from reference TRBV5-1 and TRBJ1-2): KAGVTQTPRYLIKTRGQQVTLSCSPISGHRSVSWYQQTPGQGLQFLFEYFSETQRNKGNFPGRFSGRQFSNSRSEMNVSTLELGDSALYLCASSTTGTGEIYSYTFGSGTRLTVV.

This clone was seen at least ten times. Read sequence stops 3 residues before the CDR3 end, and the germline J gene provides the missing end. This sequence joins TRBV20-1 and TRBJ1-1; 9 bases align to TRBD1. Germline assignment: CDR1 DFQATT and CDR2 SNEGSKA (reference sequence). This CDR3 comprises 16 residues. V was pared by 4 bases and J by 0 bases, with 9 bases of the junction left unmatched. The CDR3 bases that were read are TGCAGTGCTAAAACGGACAGGGGCGTTATGAACACTGAA. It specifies CSAKTDRGVMNTE. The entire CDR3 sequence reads CSAKTDRGVMNTEAFF.

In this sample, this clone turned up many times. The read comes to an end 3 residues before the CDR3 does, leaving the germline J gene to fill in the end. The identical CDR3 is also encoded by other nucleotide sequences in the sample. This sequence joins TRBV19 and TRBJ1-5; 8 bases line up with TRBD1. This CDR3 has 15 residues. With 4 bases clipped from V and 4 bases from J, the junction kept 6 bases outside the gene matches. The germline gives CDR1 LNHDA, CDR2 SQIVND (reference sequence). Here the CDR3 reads CASSNRQGRNQPQHF. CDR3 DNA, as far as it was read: TGTGCCAGTAGTAACCGACAGGGGAGGAATCAGCCC.

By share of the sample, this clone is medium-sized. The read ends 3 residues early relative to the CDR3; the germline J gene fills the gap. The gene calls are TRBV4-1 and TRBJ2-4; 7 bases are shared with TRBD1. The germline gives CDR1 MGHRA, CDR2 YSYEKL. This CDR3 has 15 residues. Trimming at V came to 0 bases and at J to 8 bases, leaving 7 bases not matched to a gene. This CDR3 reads CASSQENRGVYIQYF. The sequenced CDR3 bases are TGCGCCAGCAGCCAAGAAAACAGGGGAGTATACATT.

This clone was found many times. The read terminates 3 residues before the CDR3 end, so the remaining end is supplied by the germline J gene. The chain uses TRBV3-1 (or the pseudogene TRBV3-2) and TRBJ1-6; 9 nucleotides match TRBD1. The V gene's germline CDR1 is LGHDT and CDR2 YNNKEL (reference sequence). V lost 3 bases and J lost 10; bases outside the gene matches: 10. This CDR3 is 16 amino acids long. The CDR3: CASSHGDREGRSPLHF. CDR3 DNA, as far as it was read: TGTGCCAGCAGCCATGGGGACAGGGAGGGACGCTCACCC.

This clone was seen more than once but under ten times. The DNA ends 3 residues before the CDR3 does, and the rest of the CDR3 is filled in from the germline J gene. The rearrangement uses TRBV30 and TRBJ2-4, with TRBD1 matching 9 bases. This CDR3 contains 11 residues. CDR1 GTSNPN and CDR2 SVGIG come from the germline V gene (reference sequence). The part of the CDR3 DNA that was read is TGTGCCTCGGACAGGGGTGGAGGT. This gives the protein CASDRGGG. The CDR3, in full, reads CASDRGGGQYF.